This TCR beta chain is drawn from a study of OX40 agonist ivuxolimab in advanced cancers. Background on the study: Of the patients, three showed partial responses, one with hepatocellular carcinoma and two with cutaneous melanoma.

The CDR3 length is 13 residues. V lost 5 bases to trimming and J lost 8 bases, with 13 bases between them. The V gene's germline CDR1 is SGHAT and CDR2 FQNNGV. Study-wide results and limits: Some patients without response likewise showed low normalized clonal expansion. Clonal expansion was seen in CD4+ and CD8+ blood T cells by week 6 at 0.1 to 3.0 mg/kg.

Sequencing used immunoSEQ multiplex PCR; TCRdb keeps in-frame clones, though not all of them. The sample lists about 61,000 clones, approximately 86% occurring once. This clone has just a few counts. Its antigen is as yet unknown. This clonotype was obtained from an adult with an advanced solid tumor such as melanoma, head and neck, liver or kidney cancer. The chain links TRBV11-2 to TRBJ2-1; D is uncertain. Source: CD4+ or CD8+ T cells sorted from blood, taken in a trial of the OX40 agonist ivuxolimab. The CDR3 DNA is TGTGCCAGCAGCCCCGAGTTCGGGCATGAGCAGTTCTTC. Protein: CASSPEFGHEQFF.